One sample yielded the 20 T cell receptor beta chains listed below, sequenced in a study of T-cell reconstitution after alpha-beta-depleted transplantation in children. Using unique molecular identifiers, the investigators prepared the TCRbeta library. TCRdb independently ran MiXCR on the PCR reads; one entry per CDR3 protein. The sample contains approximately 980,000 distinct CDR3 sequences, roughly 29% of which appear only once. The sequencing used PBMCs, mostly from graft donor cells, collected 360 days after TCRalphabeta/CD19-depleted stem cell transplant. The receptors were gathered from a boy younger than two who had a stem cell transplant for SCID, so the T cells may come from the graft donor.

The chain joins TRBV10-3 to TRBJ1-2, with 7 bases matching TRBD1. Trimming at V came to 6 bases and at J to 6 bases, leaving 10 bases not matched to a gene. This CDR3 has 14 residues. Germline V lookup: CDR1 ENHRY, CDR2 SYGVKD. The CDR3 loop is CAIRHTGQKDGYTF. CDR3 in DNA: TGTGCCATCAGACACACGGGACAGAAAGATGGCTACACCTTC.

This sequence joins TRBV20-1 and TRBJ1-1; D not resolved. V was cut by 7 bases and J by 1 base, with 10 bases left in between. The CDR3 runs to 12 residues. The germline gives CDR1 DFQATT, CDR2 SNEGSKA (reference sequence). The CDR3 loop is CSVQLSNTEAFF. CDR3 nucleotides: TGCAGTGTTCAACTCTCGAACACTGAAGCTTTCTTT.

This clonotype was picked up a small number of times. J is TRBJ2-5 and V is TRBV28; TRBD2 matches 10 bases. Germline V gene sequence: CDR1 MDHEN, CDR2 SYDVKM. The CDR3 runs to 15 residues. V dropped 4 bases and J dropped 3; count of bases not matched to a gene: 5. The CDR3 region is CASSCLAGEKETQYF. The CDR3 nucleotides read TGTGCCAGCAGTTGTCTAGCGGGGGAGAAAGAGACCCAGTACTTC.

The rearrangement uses TRBV9 and TRBJ2-1; the match to TRBD2 covers 12 bases. The CDR3 has 18 residues. Trimming at V came to 3 bases and at J to 8 bases, leaving 15 bases not matched to a gene. Germline CDR1 and CDR2: SGDLS and YYNGEE. CDR3 amino acids: CASSARGASGGVQDEQFF. CDR3 coding DNA: TGTGCCAGCAGCGCGAGAGGGGCTAGCGGGGGGGTACAGGATGAGCAGTTCTTC.

This chain connects TRBV4-1 to TRBJ1-1; possible D gene TRBD1, 5 bases. V lost 0 bases to trimming and J lost 7 bases, with 15 bases between them. The CDR3 has 15 residues. CDR1 is MGHRA, CDR2 YSYEKL, per germline. CDR3 sequence: CASSQDLGAAIEAFF. The CDR3 DNA follows: TGCGCCAGCAGCCAAGATCTTGGGGCAGCCATTGAAGCTTTCTTT.

The genes are TRBV4-1 and TRBJ1-5, with TRBD1 matching 7 bases. The CDR3 sequence is 16 residues long. Unmatched junction bases numbered 14, after V lost 8 bases and J lost 4 bases. CDR1 and CDR2 from the germline V gene are MGHRA and YSYEKL. The CDR3: CASSPGTARRNQPQHF. CDR3 sequence (DNA): TGCGCCAGCTCCCCCGGGACAGCCAGAAGGAATCAGCCCCAGCATTTT.

The chain recombines TRBV27 with TRBJ1-1, with 7 bases that match TRBD1. The CDR3 covers 13 residues. J gave up 11 bases and V 6 bases, and 12 bases lay outside the gene matches. Germline-derived CDR1 and CDR2 are MNHEY and SMNVEV (reference sequence). The CDR3 nucleotides are TGTGCCAGCAGGCCCGACAGGGTCTCTGCCGCTTTCTTT. It yields the protein CASRPDRVSAAFF.

V gene TRBV20-1 combines with J gene TRBJ2-7; 8 bases match TRBD2. Germline V lookup: CDR1 DFQATT, CDR2 SNEGSKA (reference sequence). This CDR3 spans 14 amino acids. J was trimmed by 2 bases and V by 3 bases; bases with no gene match: 6. The CDR3 region is CSASFSSGPYEQYF. The DNA for the CDR3 is TGCAGTGCTAGCTTTTCTAGCGGGCCCTACGAGCAGTACTTC.

V and J are TRBV20-1 and TRBJ1-2; D perhaps matches TRBD1 (5 bases). Trimming took off 3 bases at V and 3 bases at J, with 11 bases between the two ends. The V gene's germline CDR1 is DFQATT and CDR2 SNEGSKA (reference sequence). The CDR3 is made up of 13 amino acids. CDR3 residues: CSASPGLDYGYTF. The DNA of the CDR3 is TGCAGTGCTAGCCCGGGGCTGGACTATGGCTACACCTTC.

V is TRBV7-2 and J is TRBJ2-7, with 7 bases aligning to TRBD1. Germline assignment: CDR1 SGHTA and CDR2 FQGNSA. With 2 bases clipped from V and 1 base from J, the junction kept 11 bases outside the gene matches. There are 17 residues in the CDR3. CDR3 coding DNA: TGTGCCAGCAGCTTAAGCCATGGACAGGCGAAATCCTACGAGCAGTACTTC. Its translation is CASSLSHGQAKSYEQYF.

In its sample, this clonotype was seen a few times. The J gene is TRBJ2-3, the V gene TRBV7-2, with D unresolved. The V end was cut by 5 bases, the J end by 0 bases, with 9 bases between. Per the germline V gene, CDR1 is SGHTA and CDR2 is FQGNSA. The CDR3 is 14 amino acids. The CDR3 DNA is TGTGCCAGCAGCCTAATGCCCAGCACAGATACGCAGTATTTT. As protein: CASSLMPSTDTQYF.

This clonotype occurred a few times. This chain connects TRBV7-9 to TRBJ2-7; D is ambiguous. Germline V gene lookup returns CDR1 SEHNR and CDR2 FQNEAQ (reference sequence). This CDR3 is built from 14 residues. The V end was cut by 0 bases, the J end by 1 base, with 7 bases between. This chain's CDR3 is CASSLALHSYEQYF. The CDR3 DNA is TGTGCCAGCAGCTTAGCGCTGCATTCCTACGAGCAGTACTTC.

This clonotype was counted only a few times. The chain recombines TRBV2 with TRBJ2-7, with 7 bases identical to TRBD1. Per germline, CDR1 SNHLY and CDR2 FYNNEI. The V segment lost 4 bases and the J segment 2 bases; nucleotides outside the gene matches: 11. This CDR3 has 16 residues. For the CDR3, the DNA is TGTGCCAGCAGTGGAAGACGGACAGGCTTAACCTACGAGCAGTACTTC. The encoded protein is CASSGRRTGLTYEQYF.

Regarding this clonotype: The junction shows a germline mismatch at one end, possibly a read error. The CDR3 DNA reads TGTGCCAGCAGCCAAGTTATGGAACCGTCATTT. Translated, it gives CASSQVMEPSF. The chain recombines TRBV3-1 with TRBJ1-4; no definite D call. The CDR3 has 11 amino acids. Germline V gene data show CDR1 as LGHDT and CDR2 as YNNKEL (reference sequence).

The chain links TRBV6-1 to TRBJ2-7; TRBD2 matches 11 bases. The junction had 9 bases not matched to a gene; V was cut back by 5 bases and J by 3 bases. Germline-derived CDR1 and CDR2 are MNHNS and SASEGT. The CDR3 runs to 16 residues. CDR3 nucleotides: TGTGCCAGCAGTCCGAGACTAGCGGGGATTCTCTACGAGCAGTACTTC. Its translation is CASSPRLAGILYEQYF.

The chain has TRBV29-1 and TRBJ2-6; 8 bases line up with TRBD1. Germline CDR1 is SQVTM and CDR2 is ANQGSEA. CDR3 length: 16 amino acids. The V and J ends lost 2 bases and 0 bases, in that order; junction bases with no gene match: 3. CDR3 nucleotide sequence: TGCAGCGTTGAATGGGGACAGGACTCTGGGGCCAACGTCCTGACTTTC. Its protein is CSVEWGQDSGANVLTF.

This chain links TRBV5-1 with TRBJ2-2; no clear D. V dropped 7 bases and J dropped 0 bases, with 13 bases sitting between them. CDR1 and CDR2 from the germline V gene are SGHRS and YFSETQ. This CDR3 region has 15 residues. CDR3 sequence (DNA): TGCGCCAGCTCTTGGTTGGGCACGAACACCGGGGAGCTGTTTTTT. Encoded protein: CASSWLGTNTGELFF. Full variable domain (missing parts from reference TRBV5-1 and TRBJ2-2): KAGVTQTPRYLIKTRGQQVTLSCSPISGHRSVSWYQQTPGQGLQFLFEYFSETQRNKGNFPGRFSGRQFSNSRSEMNVSTLELGDSALYLCASSWLGTNTGELFFGEGSRLTVL.

Only a few counts were recorded for this clonotype. The rearrangement joins TRBV5-1 to TRBJ2-2; unclear D gene. This CDR3 contains 14 residues. Germline V gene data show CDR1 as SGHRS and CDR2 as YFSETQ. The ends were cut back, 4 bases at V and 4 bases at J, with 11 bases in the middle. The CDR3 region is CASSTTPSTGELFF. CDR3 DNA sequence: TGCGCCAGCAGCACAACACCATCCACCGGGGAGCTGTTTTTT.

This clonotype was counted many times. The rearrangement joins TRBV4-1 to TRBJ2-1; D is perhaps TRBD2 (6 bases). The CDR3 runs to 13 residues. Germline V CDR1 and CDR2: MGHRA, YSYEKL. V was cut by 1 base and J by 10 bases, with 11 bases left in between. The CDR3 coding sequence is TGCGCCAGCAGCCAAGGGGAGGACTGGGAGCAGTTCTTC. Its protein is CASSQGEDWEQFF.

The CDR3 nucleotides are TGTGCCAGCACCTTGGCTGTTAGCAATCAGCCCCAGCATTTT. Its translation is CASTLAVSNQPQHF. The chain is built from TRBV12-3 or TRBV12-4 and TRBJ1-5, with no clear D. The CDR3 is 14 amino acids. The V end was cut by 7 bases, the J end by 0 bases, with 10 bases between.